This TCR beta chain came from a study of blood T cell repertoires in COVID-19. Study summary: PBMCs, B-cell-depleted T cells, or T cells were the source of the cDNA or gDNA that made up the material.

In the original analysis: It was from reference gene primer amplification that nucleated cell counts were estimated. Sequenced by immunoSEQ multiplex PCR; TCRdb stores in-frame clones only, minus some. V, J and clone size reflect that table, while D and trimming were determined from the DNA. The table has roughly 50,000 clones, roughly 80% seen once. V lost 2 bases, J lost 2 bases, and 9 bases lay in between. The V gene's germline CDR1 is LNHDA and CDR2 SQIVND (reference sequence). This CDR3 has 14 residues. The V gene is TRBV19, the J gene TRBJ2-5; a possible D gene is TRBD2 (6 bases). Sequencing was carried out using peripheral blood. This receptor was identified in a man between 50 and 59 years old with acute or convalescent COVID-19. CDR3 in amino acids: CASSIPGLQETQYF. The CDR3 bases are TGTGCCAGTAGTATACCGGGACTGCAAGAGACCCAGTACTTC.